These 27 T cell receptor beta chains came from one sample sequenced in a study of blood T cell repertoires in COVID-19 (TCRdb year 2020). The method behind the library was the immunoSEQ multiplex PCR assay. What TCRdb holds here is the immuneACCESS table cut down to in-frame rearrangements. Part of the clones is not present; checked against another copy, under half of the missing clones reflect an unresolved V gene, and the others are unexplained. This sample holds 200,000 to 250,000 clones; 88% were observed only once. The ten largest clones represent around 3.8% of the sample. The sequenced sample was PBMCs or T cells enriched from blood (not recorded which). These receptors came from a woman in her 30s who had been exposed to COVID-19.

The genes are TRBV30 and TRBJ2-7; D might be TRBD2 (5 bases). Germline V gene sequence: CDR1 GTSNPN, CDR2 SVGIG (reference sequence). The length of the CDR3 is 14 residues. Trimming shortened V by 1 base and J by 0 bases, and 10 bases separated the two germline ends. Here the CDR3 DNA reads TGTGCCTGGAGTGCTAGCCTTACCTCCTACGAGCAGTACTTC. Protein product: CAWSASLTSYEQYF. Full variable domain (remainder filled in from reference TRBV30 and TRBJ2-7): SQTIHQWPATLVQPVGSPLSLECTVEGTSNPNLYWYRQAAGRGLQLLFYSVGIGQISSEVPQNLSASRPQDRQFILSSKKLLLSDSGFYLCAWSASLTSYEQYFGPGTRLTVT.

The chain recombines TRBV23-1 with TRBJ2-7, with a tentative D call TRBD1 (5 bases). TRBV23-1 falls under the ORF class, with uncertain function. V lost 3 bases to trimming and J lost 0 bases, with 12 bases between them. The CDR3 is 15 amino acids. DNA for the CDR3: TGCGCCAGCAGTCACGGCAGGGTGAGCTCCTACGAGCAGTACTTC. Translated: CASSHGRVSSYEQYF.

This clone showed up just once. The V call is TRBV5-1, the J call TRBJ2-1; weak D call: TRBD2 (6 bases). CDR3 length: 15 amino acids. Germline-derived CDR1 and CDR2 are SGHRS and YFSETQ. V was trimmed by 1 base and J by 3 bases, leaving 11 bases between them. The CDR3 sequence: CASSLTGANYNEQFF. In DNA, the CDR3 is TGCGCCAGCAGCTTGACGGGAGCTAACTACAATGAGCAGTTCTTC.

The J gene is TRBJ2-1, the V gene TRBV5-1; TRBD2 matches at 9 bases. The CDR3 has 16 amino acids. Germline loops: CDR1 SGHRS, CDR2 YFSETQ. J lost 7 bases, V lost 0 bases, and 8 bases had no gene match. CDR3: CASSLVASGIGNEQFF. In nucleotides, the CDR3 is TGCGCCAGCAGCTTGGTGGCTAGCGGGATCGGTAATGAGCAGTTCTTC.

The chain's CDR3 is CASSLNRAYTIYF. In nucleotides, the CDR3 is TGTGCCAGCAGTTTGAACAGGGCGTACACCATATATTTT. The rearrangement uses TRBV12-3 or TRBV12-4 and TRBJ1-3, with a possible D match to TRBD1 (6 bases). The V and J ends lost 3 bases and 8 bases respectively, with 11 bases between them. The CDR3 is 13 residues long.

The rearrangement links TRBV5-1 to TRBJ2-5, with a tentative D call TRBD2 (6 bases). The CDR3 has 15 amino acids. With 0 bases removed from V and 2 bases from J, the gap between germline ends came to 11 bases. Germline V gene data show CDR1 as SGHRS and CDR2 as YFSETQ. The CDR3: CASSLGGAQQETQYF. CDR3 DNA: TGCGCCAGCAGCTTGGGCGGGGCACAGCAAGAGACCCAGTACTTC.

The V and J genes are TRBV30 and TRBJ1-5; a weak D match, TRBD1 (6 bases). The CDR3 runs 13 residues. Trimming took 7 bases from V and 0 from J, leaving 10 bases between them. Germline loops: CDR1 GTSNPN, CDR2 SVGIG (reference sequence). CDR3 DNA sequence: TGTGCCTTCACCAGGGGTAGCAATCAGCCCCAGCATTTT. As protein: CAFTRGSNQPQHF.

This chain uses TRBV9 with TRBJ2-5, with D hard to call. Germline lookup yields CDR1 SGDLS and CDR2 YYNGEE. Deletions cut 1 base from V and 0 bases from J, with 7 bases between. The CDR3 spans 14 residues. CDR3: CASSVTPYQETQYF. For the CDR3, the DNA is TGTGCCAGCAGCGTAACTCCGTACCAAGAGACCCAGTACTTC.

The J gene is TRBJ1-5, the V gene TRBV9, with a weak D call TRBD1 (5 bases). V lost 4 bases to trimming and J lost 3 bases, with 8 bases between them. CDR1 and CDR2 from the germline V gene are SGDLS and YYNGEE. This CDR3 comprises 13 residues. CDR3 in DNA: TGTGCCAGCAGCCGGGGACTCAATCAGCCCCAGCATTTT. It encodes CASSRGLNQPQHF.

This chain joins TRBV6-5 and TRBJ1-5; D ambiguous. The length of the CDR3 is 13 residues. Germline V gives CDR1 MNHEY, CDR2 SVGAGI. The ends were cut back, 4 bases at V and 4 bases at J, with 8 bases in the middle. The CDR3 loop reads CASSSTRNQPQHF. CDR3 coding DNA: TGTGCCAGCAGTTCCACTCGGAATCAGCCCCAGCATTTT.

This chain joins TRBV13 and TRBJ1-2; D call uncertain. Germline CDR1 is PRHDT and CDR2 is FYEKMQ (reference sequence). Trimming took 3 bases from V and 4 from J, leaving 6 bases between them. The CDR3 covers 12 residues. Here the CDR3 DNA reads TGTGCCAGCAGCTTCGTTCGCTATGGCTACACCTTC. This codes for CASSFVRYGYTF.

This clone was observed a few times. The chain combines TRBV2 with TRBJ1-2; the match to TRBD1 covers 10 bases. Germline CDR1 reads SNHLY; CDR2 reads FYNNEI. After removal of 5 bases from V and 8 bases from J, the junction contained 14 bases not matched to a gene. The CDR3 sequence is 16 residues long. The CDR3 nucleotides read TGTGCCAGCAGTTTAGACAGGGGGCGGGAACGAGAAGGCTACACCTTC. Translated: CASSLDRGREREGYTF.

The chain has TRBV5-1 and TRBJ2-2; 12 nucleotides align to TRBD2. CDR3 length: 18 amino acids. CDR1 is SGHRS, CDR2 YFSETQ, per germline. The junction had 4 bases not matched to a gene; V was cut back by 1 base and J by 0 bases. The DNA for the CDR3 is TGCGCCAGCAGCTTGTCGAGACTAGCGGGAGCGAACACCGGGGAGCTGTTTTTT. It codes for CASSLSRLAGANTGELFF.

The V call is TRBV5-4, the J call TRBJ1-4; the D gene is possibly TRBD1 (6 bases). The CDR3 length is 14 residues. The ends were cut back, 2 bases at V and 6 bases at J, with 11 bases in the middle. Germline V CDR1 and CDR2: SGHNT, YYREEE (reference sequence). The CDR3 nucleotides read TGTGCCAGCAGCTTTCAGGGGAGGGATGAAAAACTGTTTTTT. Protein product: CASSFQGRDEKLFF.

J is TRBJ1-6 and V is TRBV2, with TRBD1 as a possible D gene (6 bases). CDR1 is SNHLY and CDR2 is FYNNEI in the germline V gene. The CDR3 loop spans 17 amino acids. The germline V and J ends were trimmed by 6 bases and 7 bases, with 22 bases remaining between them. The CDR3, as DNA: TGTGCCAGCAGAGGGGGTGAAAGGACGTTGGCGAATTCACCCCTCCACTTT. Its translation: CASRGGERTLANSPLHF.

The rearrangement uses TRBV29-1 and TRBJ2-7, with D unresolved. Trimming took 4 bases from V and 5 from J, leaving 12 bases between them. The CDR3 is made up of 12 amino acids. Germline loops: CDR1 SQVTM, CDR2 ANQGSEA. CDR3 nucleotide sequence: TGCAGCGTTGGGATGGGTAGCAACGAGCAGTACTTC. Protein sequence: CSVGMGSNEQYF.

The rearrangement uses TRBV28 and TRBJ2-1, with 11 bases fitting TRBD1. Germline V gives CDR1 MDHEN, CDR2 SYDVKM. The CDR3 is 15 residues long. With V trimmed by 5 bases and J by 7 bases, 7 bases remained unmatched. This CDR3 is CASSQHRDRGNEQFF. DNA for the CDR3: TGTGCCAGCAGTCAACACCGGGACAGGGGGAATGAGCAGTTCTTC.

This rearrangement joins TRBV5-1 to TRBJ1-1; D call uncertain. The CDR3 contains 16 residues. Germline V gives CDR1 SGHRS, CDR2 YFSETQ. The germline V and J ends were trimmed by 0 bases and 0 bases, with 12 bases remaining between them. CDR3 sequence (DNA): TGCGCCAGCAGCTTGGATAGCGGCGGGTTGAACACTGAAGCTTTCTTT. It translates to CASSLDSGGLNTEAFF.

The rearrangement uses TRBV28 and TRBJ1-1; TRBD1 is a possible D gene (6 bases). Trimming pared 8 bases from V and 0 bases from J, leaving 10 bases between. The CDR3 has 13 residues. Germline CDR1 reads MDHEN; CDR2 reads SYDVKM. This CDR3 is CASRGHMNTEAFF. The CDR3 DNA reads TGTGCCAGCCGGGGACATATGAACACTGAAGCTTTCTTT.

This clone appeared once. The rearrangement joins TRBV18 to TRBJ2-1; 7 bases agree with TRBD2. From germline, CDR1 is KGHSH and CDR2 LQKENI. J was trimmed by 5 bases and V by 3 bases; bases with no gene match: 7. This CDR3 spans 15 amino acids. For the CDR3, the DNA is TGTGCCAGCTCACCTCATCCCGGGACTAACAATGAGCAGTTCTTC. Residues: CASSPHPGTNNEQFF. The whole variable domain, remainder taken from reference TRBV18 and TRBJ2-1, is NAGVMQNPRHLVRRRGQEARLRCSPMKGHSHVYWYRQLPEEGLKFMVYLQKENIIDESGMPKERFSAEFPKEGPSILRIQQVVRGDSAAYFCASSPHPGTNNEQFFGPGTRLTVL.

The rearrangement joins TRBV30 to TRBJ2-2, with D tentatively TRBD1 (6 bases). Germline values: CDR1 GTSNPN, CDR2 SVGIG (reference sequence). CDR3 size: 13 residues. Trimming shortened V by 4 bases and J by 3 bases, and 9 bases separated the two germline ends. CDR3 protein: CAWKDSHTGELFF. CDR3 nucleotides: TGTGCCTGGAAGGACAGTCACACCGGGGAGCTGTTTTTT.

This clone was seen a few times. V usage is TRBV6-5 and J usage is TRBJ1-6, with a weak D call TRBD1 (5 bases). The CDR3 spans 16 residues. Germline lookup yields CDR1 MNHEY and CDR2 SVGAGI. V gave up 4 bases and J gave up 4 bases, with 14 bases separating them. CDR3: CASSSNSDKYNSPLHF. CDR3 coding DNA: TGTGCCAGCAGTTCCAATTCGGACAAATATAATTCACCCCTCCACTTT.

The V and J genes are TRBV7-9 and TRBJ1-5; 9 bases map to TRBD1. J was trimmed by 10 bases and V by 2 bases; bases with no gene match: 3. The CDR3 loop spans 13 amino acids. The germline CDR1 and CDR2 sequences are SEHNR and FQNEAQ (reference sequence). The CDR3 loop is CASSLQDRGPQHF. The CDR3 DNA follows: TGTGCCAGCAGCTTACAGGACAGGGGACCCCAGCATTTT.

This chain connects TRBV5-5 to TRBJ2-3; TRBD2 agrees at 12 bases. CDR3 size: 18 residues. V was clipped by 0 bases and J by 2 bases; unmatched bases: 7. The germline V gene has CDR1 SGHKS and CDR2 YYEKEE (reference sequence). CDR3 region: CASSLAGLAGILTDTQYF. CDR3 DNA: TGTGCCAGCAGCTTGGCGGGACTAGCGGGCATTCTCACAGATACGCAGTATTTT. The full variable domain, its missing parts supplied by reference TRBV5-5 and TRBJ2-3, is DAGVTQSPTHLIKTRGQQVTLRCSPISGHKSVSWYQQVLGQGPQFIFQYYEKEERGRGNFPDRFSARQFPNYSSELNVNALLLGDSALYLCASSLAGLAGILTDTQYFGPGTRLTVL.

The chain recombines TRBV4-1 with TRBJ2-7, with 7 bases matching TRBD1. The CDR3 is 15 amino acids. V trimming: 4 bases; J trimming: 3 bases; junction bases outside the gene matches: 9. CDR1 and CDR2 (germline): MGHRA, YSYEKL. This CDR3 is CASSRTATGNYEQYF. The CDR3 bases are TGCGCCAGCAGCCGCACGGCGACAGGGAACTACGAGCAGTACTTC.

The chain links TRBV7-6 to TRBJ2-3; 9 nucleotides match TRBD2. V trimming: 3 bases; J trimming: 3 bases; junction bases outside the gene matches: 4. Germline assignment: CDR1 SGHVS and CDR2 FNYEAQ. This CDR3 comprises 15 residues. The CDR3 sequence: CASSFSGSMTDTQYF. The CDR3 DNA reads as TGTGCCAGCAGCTTTAGCGGGAGTATGACAGATACGCAGTATTTT.

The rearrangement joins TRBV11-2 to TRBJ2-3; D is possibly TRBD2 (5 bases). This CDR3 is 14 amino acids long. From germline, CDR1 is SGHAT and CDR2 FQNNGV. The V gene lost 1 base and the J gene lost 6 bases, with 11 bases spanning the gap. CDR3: CASSLGGASDTQYF. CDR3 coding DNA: TGTGCCAGCAGCTTAGGGGGAGCATCTGATACGCAGTATTTT.